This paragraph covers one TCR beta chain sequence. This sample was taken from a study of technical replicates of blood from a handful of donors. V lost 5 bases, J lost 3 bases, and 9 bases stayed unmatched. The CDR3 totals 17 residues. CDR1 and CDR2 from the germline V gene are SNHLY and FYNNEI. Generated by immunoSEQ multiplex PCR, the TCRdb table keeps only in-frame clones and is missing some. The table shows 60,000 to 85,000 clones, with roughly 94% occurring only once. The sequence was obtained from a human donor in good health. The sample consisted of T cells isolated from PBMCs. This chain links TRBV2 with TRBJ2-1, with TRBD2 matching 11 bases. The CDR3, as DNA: TGTGCCAGCAGTCGCCAGACCGGGACTAGCGGCTACAATGAGCAGTTCTTC. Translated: CASSRQTGTSGYNEQFF.